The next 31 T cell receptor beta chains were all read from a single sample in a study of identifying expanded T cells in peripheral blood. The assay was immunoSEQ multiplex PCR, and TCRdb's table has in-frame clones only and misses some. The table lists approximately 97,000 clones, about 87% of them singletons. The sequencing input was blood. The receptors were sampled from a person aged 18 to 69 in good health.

CDR3 amino acids: CASSSGQGAGNTIYF. The CDR3 region has the DNA TGTGCCAGCAGCTCCGGACAGGGAGCTGGAAACACCATATATTTT. The V gene is TRBV7-6, the J gene TRBJ1-3, with 8 nucleotides matching TRBD1. CDR1 is SGHVS and CDR2 is FNYEAQ in the germline V gene. The V segment lost 4 bases and the J segment 2 bases; nucleotides outside the gene matches: 4. The CDR3 contains 15 residues.

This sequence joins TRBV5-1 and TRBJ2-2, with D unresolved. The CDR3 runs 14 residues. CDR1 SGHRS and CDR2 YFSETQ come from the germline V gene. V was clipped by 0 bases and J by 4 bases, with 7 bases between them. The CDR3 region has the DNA TGCGCCAGCAGCTTGGATATTATCACCGGGGAGCTGTTTTTT. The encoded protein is CASSLDIITGELFF.

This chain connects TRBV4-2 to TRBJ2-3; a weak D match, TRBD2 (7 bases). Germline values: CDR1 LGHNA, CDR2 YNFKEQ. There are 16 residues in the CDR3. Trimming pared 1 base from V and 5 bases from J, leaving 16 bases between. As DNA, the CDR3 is TGTGCCAGCAGCCAAGCGTGGGGAGGGGGGAAAGATACGCAGTATTTT. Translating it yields CASSQAWGGGKDTQYF.

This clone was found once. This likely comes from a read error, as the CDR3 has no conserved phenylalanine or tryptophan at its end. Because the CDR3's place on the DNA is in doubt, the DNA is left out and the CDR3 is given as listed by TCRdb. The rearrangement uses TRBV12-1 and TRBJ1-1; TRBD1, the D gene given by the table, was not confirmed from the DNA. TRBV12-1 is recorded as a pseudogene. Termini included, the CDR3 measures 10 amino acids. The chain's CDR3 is CASSFPTPTL.

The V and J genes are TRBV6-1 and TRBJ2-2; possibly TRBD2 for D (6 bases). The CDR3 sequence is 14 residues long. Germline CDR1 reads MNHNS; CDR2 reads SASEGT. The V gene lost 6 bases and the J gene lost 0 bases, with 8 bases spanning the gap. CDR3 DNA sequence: TGTGCCAGCAGGGCGGGACCGAACACCGGGGAGCTGTTTTTT. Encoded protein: CASRAGPNTGELFF.

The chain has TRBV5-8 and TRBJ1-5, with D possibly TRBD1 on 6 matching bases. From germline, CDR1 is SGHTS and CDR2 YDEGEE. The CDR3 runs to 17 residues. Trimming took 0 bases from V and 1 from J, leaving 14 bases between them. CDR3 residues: CASSLATGPQSNQPQHF. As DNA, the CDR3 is TGTGCCAGCAGCTTGGCGACAGGCCCCCAAAGCAATCAGCCCCAGCATTTT.

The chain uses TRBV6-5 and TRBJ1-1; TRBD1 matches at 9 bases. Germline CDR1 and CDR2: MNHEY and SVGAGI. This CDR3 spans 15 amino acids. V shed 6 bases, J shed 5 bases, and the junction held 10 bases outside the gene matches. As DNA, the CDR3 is TGTGCCAGCAGCCCCGTACAGGGGGCGGGTACTGAAGCTTTCTTT. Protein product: CASSPVQGAGTEAFF.

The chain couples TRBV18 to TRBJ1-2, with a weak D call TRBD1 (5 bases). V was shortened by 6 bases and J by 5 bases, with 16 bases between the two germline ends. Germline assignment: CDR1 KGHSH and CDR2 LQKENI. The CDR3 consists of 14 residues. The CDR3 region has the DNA TGTGCCAGCTCCCCCGGAGGGGTCGGTTATGGCTACACCTTC. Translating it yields CASSPGGVGYGYTF.

The CDR3, as DNA: TGTGCCAGCAGCTTATGGGGACAGGGGCGGACGACCGGGGAGCTGTTTTTT. Protein sequence: CASSLWGQGRTTGELFF. The chain links TRBV7-9 to TRBJ2-2; 10 bases are a match to TRBD1. CDR1 and CDR2 (germline): SEHNR, FQNEAQ (reference sequence). J gave up 5 bases and V 2 bases, and 8 bases lay outside the gene matches. This CDR3 has 17 amino acids.

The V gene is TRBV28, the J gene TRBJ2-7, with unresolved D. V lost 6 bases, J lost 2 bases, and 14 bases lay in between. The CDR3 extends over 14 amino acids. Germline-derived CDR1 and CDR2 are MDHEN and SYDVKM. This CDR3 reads CASRRPQSTYEQYF. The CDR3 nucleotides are TGTGCCAGCAGGCGTCCTCAAAGCACCTACGAGCAGTACTTC.

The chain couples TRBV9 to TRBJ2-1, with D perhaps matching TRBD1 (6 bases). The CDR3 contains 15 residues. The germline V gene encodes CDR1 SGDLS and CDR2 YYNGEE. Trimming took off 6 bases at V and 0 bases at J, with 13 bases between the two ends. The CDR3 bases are TGTGCCAGCACCCCCGTGGGGGCCTCCTACAATGAGCAGTTCTTC. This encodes CASTPVGASYNEQFF.

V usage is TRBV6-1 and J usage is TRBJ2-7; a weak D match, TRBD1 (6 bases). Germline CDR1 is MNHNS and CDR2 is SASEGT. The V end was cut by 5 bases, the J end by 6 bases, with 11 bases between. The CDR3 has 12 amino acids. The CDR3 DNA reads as TGTGCCAGCAGTAATACAGGGAGCGAGCAGTACTTC. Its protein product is CASSNTGSEQYF.

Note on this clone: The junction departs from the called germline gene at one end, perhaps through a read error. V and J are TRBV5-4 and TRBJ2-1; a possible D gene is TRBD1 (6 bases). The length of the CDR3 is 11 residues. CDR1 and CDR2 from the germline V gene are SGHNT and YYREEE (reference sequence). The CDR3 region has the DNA TGCGCCAGCTCCGGGACAAATGAGCAGTTCTTC. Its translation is CASSGTNEQFF.

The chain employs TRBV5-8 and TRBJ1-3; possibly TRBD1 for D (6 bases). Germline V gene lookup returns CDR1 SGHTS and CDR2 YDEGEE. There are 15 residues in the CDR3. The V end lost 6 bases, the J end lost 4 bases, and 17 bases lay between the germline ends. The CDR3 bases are TGTGCCAGCAATCCGGGGGCGAGTTACGGAAACACCATATATTTT. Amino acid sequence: CASNPGASYGNTIYF.

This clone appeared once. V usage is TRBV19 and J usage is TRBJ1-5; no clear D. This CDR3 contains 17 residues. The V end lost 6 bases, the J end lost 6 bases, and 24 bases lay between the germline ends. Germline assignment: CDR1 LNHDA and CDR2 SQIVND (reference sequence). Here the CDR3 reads CASRPQEGNLNGQPQHF. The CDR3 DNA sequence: TGTGCCAGTAGGCCCCAAGAGGGCAACCTCAACGGTCAGCCCCAGCATTTT. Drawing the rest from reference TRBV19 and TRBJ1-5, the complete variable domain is DGGITQSPKYLFRKEGQNVTLSCEQNLNHDAMYWYRQDPGQGLRLIYYSQIVNDFQKGDIAEGYSVSREKKESFPLTVTSAQKNPTAFYLCASRPQEGNLNGQPQHFGDGTRLSIL.

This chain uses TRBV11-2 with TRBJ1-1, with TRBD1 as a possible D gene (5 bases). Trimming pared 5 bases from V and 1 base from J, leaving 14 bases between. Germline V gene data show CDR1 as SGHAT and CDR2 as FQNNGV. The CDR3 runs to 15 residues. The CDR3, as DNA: TGTGCCAGCAGCCGTAAAACAGGCTCGAACACTGAAGCTTTCTTT. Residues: CASSRKTGSNTEAFF.

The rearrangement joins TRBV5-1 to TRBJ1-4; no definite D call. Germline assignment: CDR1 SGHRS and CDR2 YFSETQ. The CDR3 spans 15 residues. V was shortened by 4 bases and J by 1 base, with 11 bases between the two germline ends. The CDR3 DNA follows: TGCGCCAGCAGCGATGGACGGATAACTAATGAAAAACTGTTTTTT. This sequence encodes CASSDGRITNEKLFF.

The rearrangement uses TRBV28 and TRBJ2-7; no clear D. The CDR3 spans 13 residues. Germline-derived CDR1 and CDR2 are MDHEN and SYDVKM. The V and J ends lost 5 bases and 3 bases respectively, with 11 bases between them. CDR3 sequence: CASSPQDGYEQYF. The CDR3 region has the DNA TGTGCCAGCAGTCCTCAGGACGGCTACGAGCAGTACTTC.

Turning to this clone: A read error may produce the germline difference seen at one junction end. The CDR3 sequence: CASSQDAGVRQPRHF. The CDR3 DNA is TGCGCCAGCAGCCAAGATGCTGGTGTCCGGCAGCCCCGGCATTTT. The rearrangement uses TRBV4-1 and TRBJ1-5; D is unclear. This CDR3 spans 15 amino acids. CDR1 MGHRA and CDR2 YSYEKL come from the germline V gene.

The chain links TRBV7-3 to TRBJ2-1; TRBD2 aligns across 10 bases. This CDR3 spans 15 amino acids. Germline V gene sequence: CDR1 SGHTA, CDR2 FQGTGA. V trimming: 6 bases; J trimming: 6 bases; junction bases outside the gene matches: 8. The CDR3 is CASSRGLAEGNEQFF. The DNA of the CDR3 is TGTGCCAGCAGTCGCGGACTAGCGGAGGGCAATGAGCAGTTCTTC. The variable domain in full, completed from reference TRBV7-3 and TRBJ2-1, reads GAGVSQTPSNKVTEKGKYVELRCDPISGHTALYWYRQSLGQGPEFLIYFQGTGAADDSGLPNDRFFAVRPEGSVSTLKIQRTERGDSAVYLCASSRGLAEGNEQFFGPGTRLTVL.

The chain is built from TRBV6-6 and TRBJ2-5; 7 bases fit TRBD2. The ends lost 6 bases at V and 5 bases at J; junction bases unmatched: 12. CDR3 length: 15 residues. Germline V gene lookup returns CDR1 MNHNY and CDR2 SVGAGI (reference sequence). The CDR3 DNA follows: TGTGCCAGCAGACCTCCTCCGGGAGGCGCGGAGACCCAGTACTTC. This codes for CASRPPPGGAETQYF.

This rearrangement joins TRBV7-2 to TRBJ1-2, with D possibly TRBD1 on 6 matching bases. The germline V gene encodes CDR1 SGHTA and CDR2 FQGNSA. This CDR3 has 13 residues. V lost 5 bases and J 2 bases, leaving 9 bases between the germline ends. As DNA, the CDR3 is TGTGCCAGCAGCAGTACAGGGAACTATGGCTACACCTTC. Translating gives CASSSTGNYGYTF.

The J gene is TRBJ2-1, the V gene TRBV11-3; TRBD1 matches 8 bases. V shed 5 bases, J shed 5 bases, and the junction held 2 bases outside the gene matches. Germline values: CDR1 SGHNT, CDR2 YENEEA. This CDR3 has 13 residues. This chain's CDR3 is CASSVTGDNEQFF. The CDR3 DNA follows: TGTGCCAGCAGCGTGACAGGGGACAATGAGCAGTTCTTC.

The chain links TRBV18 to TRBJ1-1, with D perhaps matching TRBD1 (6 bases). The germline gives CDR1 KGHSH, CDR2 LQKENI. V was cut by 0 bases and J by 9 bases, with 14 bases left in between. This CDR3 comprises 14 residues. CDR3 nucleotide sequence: TGTGCCAGCTCACCACCTATAGGGGGGGGGAAAGCTTTCTTT. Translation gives CASSPPIGGGKAFF. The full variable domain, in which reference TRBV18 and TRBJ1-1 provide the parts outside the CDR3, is NAGVMQNPRHLVRRRGQEARLRCSPMKGHSHVYWYRQLPEEGLKFMVYLQKENIIDESGMPKERFSAEFPKEGPSILRIQQVVRGDSAAYFCASSPPIGGGKAFFGQGTRLTVV.

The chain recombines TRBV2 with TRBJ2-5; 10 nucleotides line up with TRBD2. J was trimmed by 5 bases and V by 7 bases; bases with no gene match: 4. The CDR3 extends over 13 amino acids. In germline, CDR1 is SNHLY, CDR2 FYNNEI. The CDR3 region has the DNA TGTGCCAGCAATGGACTAGCGGCTGAGACCCAGTACTTC. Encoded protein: CASNGLAAETQYF.

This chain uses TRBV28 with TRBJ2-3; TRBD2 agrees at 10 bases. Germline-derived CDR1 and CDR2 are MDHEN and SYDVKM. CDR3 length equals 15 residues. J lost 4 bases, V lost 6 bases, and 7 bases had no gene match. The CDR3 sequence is CASSQIAGGADTQYF. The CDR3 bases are TGTGCCAGCAGCCAAATAGCGGGAGGTGCAGATACGCAGTATTTT. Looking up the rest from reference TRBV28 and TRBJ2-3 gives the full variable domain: DVKVTQSSRYLVKRTGEKVFLECVQDMDHENMFWYRQDPGLGLRLIYFSYDVKMKEKGDIPEGYSVSREKKERFSLILESASTNQTSMYLCASSQIAGGADTQYFGPGTRLTVL.

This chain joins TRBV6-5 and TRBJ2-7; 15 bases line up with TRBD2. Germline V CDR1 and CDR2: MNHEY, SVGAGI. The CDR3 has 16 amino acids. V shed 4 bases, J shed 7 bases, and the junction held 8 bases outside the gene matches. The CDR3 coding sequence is TGTGCCAGCAGTTCCGGACTAGCGGGAGGGCCCATGGAGCAGTACTTC. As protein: CASSSGLAGGPMEQYF.

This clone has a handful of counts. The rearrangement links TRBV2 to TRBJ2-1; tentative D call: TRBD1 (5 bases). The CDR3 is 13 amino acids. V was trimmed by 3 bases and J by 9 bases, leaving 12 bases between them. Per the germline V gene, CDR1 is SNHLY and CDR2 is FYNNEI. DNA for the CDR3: TGTGCCAGCAGTGACGGGCAGGGTGGTGAGCAGTTCTTC. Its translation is CASSDGQGGEQFF.

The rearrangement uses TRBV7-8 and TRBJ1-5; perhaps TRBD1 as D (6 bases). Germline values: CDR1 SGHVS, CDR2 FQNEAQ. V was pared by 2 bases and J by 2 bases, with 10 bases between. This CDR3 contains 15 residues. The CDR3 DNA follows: TGTGCCAGCAGCTTACAGGGACAAGGCAATCAGCCCCAGCATTTT. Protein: CASSLQGQGNQPQHF.

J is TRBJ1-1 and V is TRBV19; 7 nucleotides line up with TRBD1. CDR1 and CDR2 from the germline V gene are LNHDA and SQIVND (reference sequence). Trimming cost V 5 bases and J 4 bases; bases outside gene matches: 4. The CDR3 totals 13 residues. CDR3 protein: CASSLTGTTEAFF. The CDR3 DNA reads TGTGCCAGTAGTTTGACAGGGACCACTGAAGCTTTCTTT.

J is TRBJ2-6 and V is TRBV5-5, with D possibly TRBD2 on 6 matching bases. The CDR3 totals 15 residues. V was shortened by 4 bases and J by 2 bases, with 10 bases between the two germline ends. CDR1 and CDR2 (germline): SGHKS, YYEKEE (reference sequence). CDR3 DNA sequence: TGTGCCAGCAGCCCCGGAGGGCCTGGGGCCAACGTCCTGACTTTC. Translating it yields CASSPGGPGANVLTF. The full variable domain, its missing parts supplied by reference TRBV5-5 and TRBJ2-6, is DAGVTQSPTHLIKTRGQQVTLRCSPISGHKSVSWYQQVLGQGPQFIFQYYEKEERGRGNFPDRFSARQFPNYSSELNVNALLLGDSALYLCASSPGGPGANVLTFGAGSRLTVL.